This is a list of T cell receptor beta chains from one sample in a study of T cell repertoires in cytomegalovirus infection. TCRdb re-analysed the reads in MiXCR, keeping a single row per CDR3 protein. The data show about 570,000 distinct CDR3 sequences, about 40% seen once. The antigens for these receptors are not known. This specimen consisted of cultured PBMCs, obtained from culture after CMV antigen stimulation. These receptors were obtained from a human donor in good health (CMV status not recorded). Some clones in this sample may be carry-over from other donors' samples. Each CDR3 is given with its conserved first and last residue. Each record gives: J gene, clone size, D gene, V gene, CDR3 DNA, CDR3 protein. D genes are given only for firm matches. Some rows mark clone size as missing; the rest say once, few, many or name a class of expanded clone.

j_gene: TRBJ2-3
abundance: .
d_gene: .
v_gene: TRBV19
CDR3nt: TGTGCCAGTAGTATCCCGGGAATCATGAACAGGGATACGCAGTATTTT
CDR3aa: CASSIPGIMNRDTQYF

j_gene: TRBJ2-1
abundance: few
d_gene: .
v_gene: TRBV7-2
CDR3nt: TGTGCCAGCAGCCCCCAGGGCGGGCCCAATGAGCAGTTCTTC
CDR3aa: CASSPQGGPNEQFF

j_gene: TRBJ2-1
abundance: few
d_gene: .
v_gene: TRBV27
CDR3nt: TGTGCCAGCAGTTCGCCTAACTATATGTACAATGAGCAGTTCTTC
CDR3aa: CASSSPNYMYNEQFF

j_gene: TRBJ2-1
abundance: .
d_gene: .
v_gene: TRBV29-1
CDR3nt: TGCAGCACGGGACCGGGAGTTTCAAATGAGCAGTTCTTC
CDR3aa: CSTGPGVSNEQFF

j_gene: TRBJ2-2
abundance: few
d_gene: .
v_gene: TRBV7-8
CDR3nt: TGTGCCAGCAGCTCATCCAGGGCTGGGAACACCGGGGAGCTGTTTTTT
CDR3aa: CASSSSRAGNTGELFF

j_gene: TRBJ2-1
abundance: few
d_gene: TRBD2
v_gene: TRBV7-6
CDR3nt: TGTGCCAGCAGCGTCGGACTAGCGGTCTACAATGAGCAGTTCTTC
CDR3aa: CASSVGLAVYNEQFF

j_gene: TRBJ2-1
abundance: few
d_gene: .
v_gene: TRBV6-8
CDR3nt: TGTGCCAGCAGTTACGGGGTAGGAGGCAATGAGCAGTTCTTC
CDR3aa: CASSYGVGGNEQFF

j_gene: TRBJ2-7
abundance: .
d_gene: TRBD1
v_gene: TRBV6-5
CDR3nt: TGTGCCAGCAGTTACTCGAAGCCAAGACAGGGTCCAGGATCCTACGAGCAGTACTTC
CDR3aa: CASSYSKPRQGPGSYEQYF

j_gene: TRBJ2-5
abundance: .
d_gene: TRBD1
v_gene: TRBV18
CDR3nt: TGTGCCAGCTCACCACCGGGACAGGGGGAAGAGACCCAGTACTTC
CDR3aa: CASSPPGQGEETQYF

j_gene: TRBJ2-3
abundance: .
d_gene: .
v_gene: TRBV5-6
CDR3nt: TGTGCCAGCAGCTCTGGGGGAATTGGAGATACGCAGTATTTT
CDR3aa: CASSSGGIGDTQYF

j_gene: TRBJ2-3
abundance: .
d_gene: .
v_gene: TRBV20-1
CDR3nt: TGCAGTGCTAGAGATCAAAGCGTAAGCACAGATACGCAGTATTTT
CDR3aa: CSARDQSVSTDTQYF

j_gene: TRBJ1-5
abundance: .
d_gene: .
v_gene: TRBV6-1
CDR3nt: TGTGCCAGCAGTGCGAACAGGGTCACTCATCAGCCCCAGCATTTT
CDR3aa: CASSANRVTHQPQHF

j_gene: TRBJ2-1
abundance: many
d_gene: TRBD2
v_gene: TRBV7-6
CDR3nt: TGTGCCAGCAGCCTCTCTAGCGGGGGGTACAATGAGCAGTTCTTC
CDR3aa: CASSLSSGGYNEQFF

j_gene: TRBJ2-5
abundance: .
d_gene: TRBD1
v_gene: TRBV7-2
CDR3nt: TGTGCCAGCAGCTATAACAGGGGTGCCGAGACCCAGTACTTC
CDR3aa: CASSYNRGAETQYF

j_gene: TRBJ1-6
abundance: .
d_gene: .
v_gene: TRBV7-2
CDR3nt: TGTGCCAGCAGCTTGGGAGGCTGGTATAATTCACCCCTCCACTTT
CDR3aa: CASSLGGWYNSPLHF

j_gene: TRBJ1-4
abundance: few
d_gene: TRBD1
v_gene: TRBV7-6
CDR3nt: TGTGCCAGCAGCAGAGACAGGGTTCTAATGGAAAAACTGTTTTTT
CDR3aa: CASSRDRVLMEKLFF

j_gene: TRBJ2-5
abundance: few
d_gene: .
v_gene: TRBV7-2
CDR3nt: TGTGCCAGCAGCTTAGGGGGGGCAGGGTCGGAGACCCAGTACTTC
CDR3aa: CASSLGGAGSETQYF

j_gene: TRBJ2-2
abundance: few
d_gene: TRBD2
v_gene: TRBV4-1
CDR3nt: TGCGCCAGCAGCCAAGTCGTGACTAGCAACACCGGGGAGCTGTTTTTT
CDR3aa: CASSQVVTSNTGELFF

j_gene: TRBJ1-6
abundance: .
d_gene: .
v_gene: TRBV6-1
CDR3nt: TGTGCCAGCAGTCCCGTTTCTGGAAGTAAGACCTCACCCCTCCACTTT
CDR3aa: CASSPVSGSKTSPLHF

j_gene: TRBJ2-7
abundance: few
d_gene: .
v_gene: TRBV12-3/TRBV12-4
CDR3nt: TGTGCCAGCAGTTTCCCAGGAGCCTACGAGCAGTACTTC
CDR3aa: CASSFPGAYEQYF

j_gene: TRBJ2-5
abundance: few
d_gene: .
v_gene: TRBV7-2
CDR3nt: TGTGCCAGCAGCTTGCGGTGGCAAGAGACCCAGTACTTC
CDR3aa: CASSLRWQETQYF

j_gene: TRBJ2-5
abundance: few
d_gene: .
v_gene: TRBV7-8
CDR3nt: TGTGCCAGCAGCGCTACAGGGCAAGAGACCCAGTACTTC
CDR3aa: CASSATGQETQYF

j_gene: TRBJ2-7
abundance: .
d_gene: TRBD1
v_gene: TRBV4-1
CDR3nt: TGCGCCAGCAGCCAAACGACAGGGGAGAGCAGAGGACAGTACTTC
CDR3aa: CASSQTTGESRGQYF

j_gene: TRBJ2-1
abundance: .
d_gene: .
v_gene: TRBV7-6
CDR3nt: TGTGCCAGCAGTCAAGGCGGATTGAGTGAGCAGTTCTTC
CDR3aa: CASSQGGLSEQFF

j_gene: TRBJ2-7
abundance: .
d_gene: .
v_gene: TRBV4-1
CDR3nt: TGCGCCAGCAGCCAAGATAGATTGAGTGGCTACGAGCAGTACTTC
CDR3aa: CASSQDRLSGYEQYF

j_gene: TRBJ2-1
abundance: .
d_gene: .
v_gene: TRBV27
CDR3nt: TGTGCCAGCAGTTTAAAGAATGAGCAGTTCTTC
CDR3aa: CASSLKNEQFF

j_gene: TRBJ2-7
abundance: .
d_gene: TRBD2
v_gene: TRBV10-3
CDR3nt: TGTGCCATCACCAAGGGACTAGCGGGGGGGCCAAGGTTCTACGAGCAGTACTTC
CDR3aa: CAITKGLAGGPRFYEQYF

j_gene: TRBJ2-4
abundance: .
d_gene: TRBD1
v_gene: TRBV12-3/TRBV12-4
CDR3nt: TGTGCCAGCAGTTCCGGGACAGGGAGGGACATTCAGTACTTC
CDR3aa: CASSSGTGRDIQYF

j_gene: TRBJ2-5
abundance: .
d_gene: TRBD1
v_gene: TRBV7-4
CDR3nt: TGTGCCAGCAGCTGGGGGACAGCCCTACGAGAGACCCAGTACTTC
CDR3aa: CASSWGTALRETQYF

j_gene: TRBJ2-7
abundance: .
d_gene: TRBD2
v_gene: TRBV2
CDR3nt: TGTGCCAGCAGCCGACTAGCGGGGATCTCCGAGCAGTACTTC
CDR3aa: CASSRLAGISEQYF

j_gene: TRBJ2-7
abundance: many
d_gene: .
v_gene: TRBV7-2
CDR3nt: TGTGCCAGCAGCTCATTAGGACCGTACGAGCAGTACTTC
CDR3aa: CASSSLGPYEQYF